The next 8 T cell receptor beta chains were all read from a single sample in a study of cytomegalovirus exposure and HLA in healthy donors. Use of 60 Vbeta and 13 Jbeta primers characterized the PCR. Method: immunoSEQ multiplex PCR; TCRdb's copy keeps in-frame clones and lacks some. The data hold hundreds of thousands of clones, with roughly 89% observed a single time. Material: PBMCs. These receptors originate from a woman in her late teens or twenties in good health and CMV-seronegative.

This clone was detected only a few times. The rearrangement uses TRBV9 and TRBJ1-4; 7 bases align to TRBD1. CDR3 length: 15 amino acids. V trimming: 3 bases; J trimming: 6 bases; junction bases outside the gene matches: 8. CDR1 is SGDLS, CDR2 YYNGEE, per germline. The CDR3 nucleotides are TGTGCCAGCAGCGCCTCCGGGACAGCTTATGAAAAACTGTTTTTT. It translates to CASSASGTAYEKLFF. Based on the CDR3 plus reference TRBV9 and TRBJ1-4, the full variable domain is DSGVTQTPKHLITATGQRVTLRCSPRSGDLSVYWYQQSLDQGLQFLIQYYNGEERAKGNILERFSAQQFPDLHSELNLSSLELGDSALYFCASSASGTAYEKLFFGSGTQLSVL.

The chain uses TRBV5-1 and TRBJ1-3; D unresolved. The ends were cut back, 2 bases at V and 0 bases at J, with 12 bases in the middle. This CDR3 is 16 amino acids long. Germline values: CDR1 SGHRS, CDR2 YFSETQ. The chain's CDR3 is CASSFATGSSGNTIYF. CDR3 sequence (DNA): TGCGCCAGCAGCTTCGCAACCGGGAGCTCTGGAAACACCATATATTTT. Using reference TRBV5-1 and TRBJ1-3 for the parts outside the CDR3, the full variable domain is KAGVTQTPRYLIKTRGQQVTLSCSPISGHRSVSWYQQTPGQGLQFLFEYFSETQRNKGNFPGRFSGRQFSNSRSEMNVSTLELGDSALYLCASSFATGSSGNTIYFGEGSWLTVV.

The chain employs TRBV5-5 and TRBJ2-2; possibly TRBD2 for D (5 bases). V was pared by 0 bases and J by 6 bases, with 9 bases between. Germline V gives CDR1 SGHKS, CDR2 YYEKEE (reference sequence). The CDR3 has 14 amino acids. The CDR3 coding sequence is TGTGCCAGCAGCTTGGGGGGAGTGCCCGGGGAGCTGTTTTTT. Translated, it gives CASSLGGVPGELFF.

The chain combines TRBV27 with TRBJ2-7; 9 bases match TRBD1. Per germline, CDR1 MNHEY and CDR2 SMNVEV (reference sequence). The V gene end was trimmed by 6 bases and the J gene end by 5 bases; junction bases not matched to a gene: 8. This CDR3 contains 14 residues. The CDR3 region has the DNA TGTGCCAGCAGAGCCGGGACAGGGATTAACGAGCAGTACTTC. This gives the protein CASRAGTGINEQYF.

The V gene is TRBV30, the J gene TRBJ1-5, with D uncertain. The CDR3 sequence is 13 residues long. V lost 3 bases and J lost 6, with 12 bases in between. CDR1 is GTSNPN and CDR2 is SVGIG in the germline V gene (reference sequence). The DNA for the CDR3 is TGTGCCTGGAGCGCCCCTCCTAGTCAGCCCCAGCATTTT. Translated, it gives CAWSAPPSQPQHF.

The chain uses TRBV7-8 and TRBJ2-7, with 15 bases identical to TRBD2. The V gene end was trimmed by 0 bases and the J gene end by 3 bases; junction bases not matched to a gene: 9. This CDR3 comprises 19 residues. Per the germline V gene, CDR1 is SGHVS and CDR2 is FQNEAQ. The CDR3: CASSLAGTSGGLRHYEQYF. The CDR3 DNA follows: TGTGCCAGCAGCTTAGCCGGGACTAGCGGGGGGCTTCGACACTACGAGCAGTACTTC.

The rearrangement links TRBV6-5 to TRBJ1-1, with 8 bases that match TRBD1. This CDR3 region has 14 residues. Per germline, CDR1 MNHEY and CDR2 SVGAGI. The CDR3 region is CATKGGQEGTEAFF. Written as DNA, the CDR3 is TGTGCAACCAAAGGGGGACAGGAGGGGACTGAAGCTTTCTTT.

Only one count was recorded for this clone. Other DNA sequences in the same sample also yield this CDR3. The V and J genes are TRBV18 and TRBJ2-5, with D unresolved. Trimming stripped 6 bases from V and 0 bases from J, with 5 bases between. This CDR3 spans 12 amino acids. CDR1 and CDR2 from the germline V gene are KGHSH and LQKENI. The chain's CDR3 is CASSQYQETQYF. As DNA, the CDR3 is TGTGCCAGCTCCCAGTACCAAGAGACCCAGTACTTC. The whole variable domain, filled in from reference TRBV18 and TRBJ2-5, reads NAGVMQNPRHLVRRRGQEARLRCSPMKGHSHVYWYRQLPEEGLKFMVYLQKENIIDESGMPKERFSAEFPKEGPSILRIQQVVRGDSAAYFCASSQYQETQYFGPGTRLLVL.